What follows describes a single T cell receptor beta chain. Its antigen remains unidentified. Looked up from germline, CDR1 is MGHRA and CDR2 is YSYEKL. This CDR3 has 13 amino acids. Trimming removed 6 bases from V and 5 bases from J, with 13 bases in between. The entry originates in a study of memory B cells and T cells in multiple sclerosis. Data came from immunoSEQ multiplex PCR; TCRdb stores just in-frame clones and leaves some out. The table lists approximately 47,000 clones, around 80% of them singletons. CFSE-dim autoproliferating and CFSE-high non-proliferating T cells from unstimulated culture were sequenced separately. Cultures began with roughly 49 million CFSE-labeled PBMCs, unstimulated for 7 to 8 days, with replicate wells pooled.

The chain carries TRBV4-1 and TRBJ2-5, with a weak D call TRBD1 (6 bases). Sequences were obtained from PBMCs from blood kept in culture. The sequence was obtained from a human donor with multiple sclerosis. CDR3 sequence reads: CASSYRVGETQYF. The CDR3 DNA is TGCGCCAGCAGTTACAGGGTCGGTGAGACCCAGTACTTC.